This T cell receptor beta chain was recorded in a study of blood T cell repertoires in COVID-19. Study at large: Some COVID-19 samples were acute and others convalescent; all came from the United States, Italy and Spain. The analysed material was cDNA or gDNA that came from T cells, B-cell-depleted T cells, or PBMCs.

The V gene lost 0 bases and the J gene lost 1 base, with 12 bases spanning the gap. The CDR3 runs to 16 residues. Germline values: CDR1 MNHEY, CDR2 SVGAGI. Clones were sequenced by immunoSEQ multiplex PCR, and TCRdb holds only the in-frame ones, with some missing. The sample gives roughly 390,000 clones, about 85% of which show up once; about 3.6% is in the top ten. The rearrangement links TRBV6-5 to TRBJ1-1; D unclear. The origin of this receptor is a young woman with acute or convalescent COVID-19. Sequenced sample: peripheral blood. The DNA of the CDR3 is TGTGCCAGCAGTTACTCGATGCGACTCCAGAACACTGAAGCTTTCTTT. Translating gives CASSYSMRLQNTEAFF.